What follows are 22 T cell receptor beta chains derived from one specimen sequenced in a study of long-term antiretroviral therapy in people with HIV. With survey level as its setting, the immunoSEQ assay was v3.0. Produced via immunoSEQ multiplex PCR; TCRdb's table is partial and in-frame only. The sample carries roughly 14,000 clones, 75% to 85% recorded once. This material consisted of unsorted PBMCs, taken 1.3 years before starting antiretroviral therapy. The receptor source for this set is a man aged 40-49 years with HIV.

Note on this clone: At one boundary the junction diverges from the germline segment, which might be a read error. The V gene is TRBV6-6, the J gene TRBJ1-1; D is unresolved. The CDR3 consists of 15 residues. Germline loops: CDR1 MNHNY, CDR2 SVGAGI (reference sequence). Here the CDR3 reads CASMKDRIENAEAFF. DNA for the CDR3: TGTGCCAGCATGAAGGACCGGATCGAGAACGCTGAAGCTTTCTTT.

This clone showed up just a few times. The chain links TRBV6-6 to TRBJ1-6, with D uncertain. V gave up 0 bases and J gave up 6 bases, with 6 bases separating them. The CDR3 length is 14 residues. The germline V gene encodes CDR1 MNHNY and CDR2 SVGAGI (reference sequence). The CDR3 is CASSYSEGNSPLHF. CDR3 bases: TGTGCCAGCAGTTACTCCGAGGGTAATTCACCCCTCCACTTT.

The chain uses TRBV19 and TRBJ2-7; no reliable D call. The CDR3 has 14 amino acids. Deletions cut 5 bases from V and 1 base from J, with 12 bases between. Per the germline V gene, CDR1 is LNHDA and CDR2 is SQIVND (reference sequence). CDR3 region: CASSPLGASYEQYF. The CDR3 DNA reads as TGTGCCAGTAGTCCCCTCGGCGCGTCCTACGAGCAGTACTTC.

V gene TRBV7-6 combines with J gene TRBJ2-7; the D gene is possibly TRBD2 (5 bases). This CDR3 contains 13 residues. Germline loops: CDR1 SGHVS, CDR2 FNYEAQ. V lost 4 bases to trimming and J lost 1 base, with 8 bases between them. The CDR3 loop is CASSSGISYEQYF. CDR3 nucleotides: TGTGCCAGCAGCTCCGGGATATCCTACGAGCAGTACTTC.

The rearrangement uses TRBV28 and TRBJ1-3, with a weak D call TRBD1 (6 bases). The CDR3 contains 13 residues. CDR1 MDHEN and CDR2 SYDVKM come from the germline V gene. V lost 5 bases and J lost 2, with 7 bases in between. The CDR3 DNA follows: TGTGCCAGCAGTAGGGGGACTGGAAACACCATATATTTT. It specifies CASSRGTGNTIYF. The entire variable domain, with the rest obtained from reference TRBV28 and TRBJ1-3, is as follows: DVKVTQSSRYLVKRTGEKVFLECVQDMDHENMFWYRQDPGLGLRLIYFSYDVKMKEKGDIPEGYSVSREKKERFSLILESASTNQTSMYLCASSRGTGNTIYFGEGSWLTVV.

The rearrangement links TRBV11-3 to TRBJ2-7; 10 nucleotides match TRBD1. Unmatched junction bases numbered 5, after V lost 6 bases and J lost 0 bases. CDR1 is SGHNT and CDR2 is YENEEA in the germline V gene. The CDR3 extends over 15 amino acids. DNA for the CDR3: TGTGCCAGCAGTTTGGACAGGGGGAGCTCCTACGAGCAGTACTTC. Its translation: CASSLDRGSSYEQYF.

This clone is large within its sample. V and J are TRBV5-6 and TRBJ1-2; 7 positions agree with TRBD1. The length of the CDR3 is 13 residues. Trimming removed 2 bases from V and 4 bases from J; junction bases left unmatched: 2. The germline V gene encodes CDR1 SGHDT and CDR2 YYEEEE. As DNA, the CDR3 is TGTGCCAGCAGCTTCCGGGACAGCTATGGCTACACCTTC. Translated: CASSFRDSYGYTF.

This clone was seen just once. The chain links TRBV19 to TRBJ2-1; 9 nucleotides match TRBD2. From germline, CDR1 is LNHDA and CDR2 SQIVND (reference sequence). J gave up 6 bases and V 6 bases, and 3 bases lay outside the gene matches. The CDR3 is 13 residues long. CDR3 protein: CASRSLAGNEQFF. In DNA, the CDR3 is TGTGCCAGTAGGTCACTAGCGGGCAATGAGCAGTTCTTC.

In its sample, this clone was seen once. The gene calls are TRBV5-1 and TRBJ1-2; 7 nucleotides line up with TRBD1. The CDR3 sequence is 17 residues long. The junction had 12 bases not matched to a gene; V was cut back by 2 bases and J by 2 bases. Looked up from germline, CDR1 is SGHRS and CDR2 is YFSETQ. The CDR3, as DNA: TGCGCCAGCAGCTTTTCCGGGACAGCGTCCGGGAACTATGGCTACACCTTC. It is translated as CASSFSGTASGNYGYTF.

CDR3 amino acids: CASRTGTGGLNTEAFF. The CDR3 region has the DNA TGCGCCAGCAGGACTGGGACAGGGGGACTGAACACTGAAGCTTTCTTT. The V call is TRBV5-1, the J call TRBJ1-1, with TRBD1 matching over 11 bases. The CDR3 runs 16 residues. With V trimmed by 5 bases and J by 0 bases, 6 bases remained unmatched. Germline V gives CDR1 SGHRS, CDR2 YFSETQ.

The chain couples TRBV29-1 to TRBJ1-2, with D maybe TRBD1 (6 bases). Germline V gene lookup returns CDR1 SQVTM and CDR2 ANQGSEA. The CDR3 consists of 14 residues. The germline V and J ends were trimmed by 7 bases and 0 bases, with 15 bases remaining between them. The CDR3 DNA reads TGCAGCGGTACTCAGGGGTCTGCTAACTATGGCTACACCTTC. Protein: CSGTQGSANYGYTF.

V is TRBV29-1 and J is TRBJ1-1, with a possible D match to TRBD1 (5 bases). This CDR3 is 13 amino acids long. The V end was cut by 4 bases, the J end by 5 bases, with 14 bases between. Germline V CDR1 and CDR2: SQVTM, ANQGSEA. CDR3 coding DNA: TGCAGCGTTGCGGCAGGGAAAGGGACTGAAGCTTTCTTT. Translation: CSVAAGKGTEAFF.

The genes are TRBV30 and TRBJ2-3, with D hard to call. Germline V gene data show CDR1 as GTSNPN and CDR2 as SVGIG (reference sequence). V lost 3 bases to trimming and J lost 2 bases, with 12 bases between them. The CDR3 length is 14 residues. The CDR3 bases are TGTGCCTGGAGCCCACCACCGGTCACAGATACGCAGTATTTT. This translates into CAWSPPPVTDTQYF.

The chain joins TRBV5-1 to TRBJ1-1; perhaps TRBD1 as D (5 bases). Trimming cost V 4 bases and J 6 bases, with 19 bases left between them. Germline V gene sequence: CDR1 SGHRS, CDR2 YFSETQ. The CDR3 contains 15 residues. CDR3 sequence: CASSPRGGNNAEAFF. The CDR3 region has the DNA TGCGCCAGCAGCCCGAGGGGAGGGAATAACGCTGAAGCTTTCTTT.

The chain carries TRBV7-9 and TRBJ1-2, with TRBD1 matching 7 bases. Germline lookup yields CDR1 SEHNR and CDR2 FQNEAQ (reference sequence). The CDR3 is made up of 14 amino acids. V gave up 1 base and J gave up 6 bases; unmatched junction bases: 5. CDR3 DNA: TGTGCCAGCAGCTTAGAGGGGGCGCGTAATGGCTACACCTTC. This gives the protein CASSLEGARNGYTF.

This chain links TRBV25-1 with TRBJ1-1, with D maybe TRBD1 (6 bases). V lost 2 bases, J lost 7 bases, and 11 bases lay in between. From germline, CDR1 is MGHDK and CDR2 SYGVNS. The CDR3 spans 13 residues. The DNA of the CDR3 is TGTGCCAGCAGTGAAAGGGGACACCGTGAAGCTTTCTTT. This encodes CASSERGHREAFF.

The chain recombines TRBV30 with TRBJ2-5; D may be TRBD2 (6 bases). The CDR3 length is 14 residues. Germline lookup yields CDR1 GTSNPN and CDR2 SVGIG (reference sequence). V lost 0 bases and J 5 bases, leaving 13 bases between the germline ends. CDR3: CAWSVGGSDETQYF. As DNA, the CDR3 is TGTGCCTGGAGTGTAGGAGGGTCGGACGAGACCCAGTACTTC.

The gene calls are TRBV15 and TRBJ2-7, with TRBD1 identical over 7 bases. J gave up 1 base and V 1 base, and 4 bases lay outside the gene matches. CDR3 length: 15 amino acids. The germline gives CDR1 LNHNV, CDR2 YYDKDF (reference sequence). The DNA for the CDR3 is TGTGCCACCAGCAGAGCCGACAGGGCATCCTACGAGCAGTACTTC. It is translated as CATSRADRASYEQYF.

V is TRBV6-1 and J is TRBJ2-1; D gene ambiguous. The V and J ends lost 2 bases and 10 bases respectively, with 12 bases between them. This CDR3 has 13 residues. Germline V gives CDR1 MNHNS, CDR2 SASEGT. Here the CDR3 reads CASSESQLREQFF. The CDR3 DNA is TGTGCCAGCAGTGAATCCCAACTCAGGGAGCAGTTCTTC.

The chain joins TRBV2 to TRBJ2-1, with 13 positions matching TRBD2. Germline V gives CDR1 SNHLY, CDR2 FYNNEI. Trimming took 4 bases from V and 7 from J; bases not matched to a gene: 10. The CDR3 length is 17 residues. The chain's CDR3 is CASSGGLLAGGLNEQFF. In DNA, the CDR3 is TGTGCCAGCAGTGGGGGACTACTAGCGGGGGGGCTTAATGAGCAGTTCTTC.

The chain links TRBV30 to TRBJ2-7, with D possibly called TRBD1 or TRBD2 (6 bases each). With 7 bases removed from V and 2 bases from J, the gap between germline ends came to 15 bases. The CDR3 has 13 residues. The germline V gene has CDR1 GTSNPN and CDR2 SVGIG (reference sequence). The CDR3 DNA sequence: TGTGCCTTCTCTCAGGGGAGGACCTACGAGCAGTACTTC. Its translation is CAFSQGRTYEQYF.

This clone was observed a handful of times. The chain links TRBV9 to TRBJ2-1; 10 nucleotides match TRBD2. The germline CDR1 and CDR2 sequences are SGDLS and YYNGEE. The ends lost 1 base at V and 8 bases at J; junction bases unmatched: 6. The CDR3 sequence is 15 residues long. This chain's CDR3 is CASSVPSGGGDEQFF. The CDR3 nucleotides are TGTGCCAGCAGCGTACCTAGCGGGGGCGGCGATGAGCAGTTCTTC.